Following are 6 T cell receptor beta chains from one sample sequenced in a study of T cell clones after liver transplantation. Measured with immunoSEQ multiplex PCR; TCRdb has only the in-frame clones, and not every one. Among 95,000 to 130,000 clones listed, 90% were seen once. Sequenced material: CD4+ T cells from blood, taken 12 months after liver transplant. These receptors were obtained from a human patient who received a liver transplant. The graft donor may be the source of some T cells.

The CDR3 spells CASNPGGRAGEAFF. CDR3 sequence (DNA): TGTGCCAGCAATCCTGGGGGAAGGGCGGGTGAAGCTTTCTTT. The chain combines TRBV27 with TRBJ1-1; D possibly corresponds to TRBD1 (5 bases). The V end was cut by 7 bases, the J end by 7 bases, with 19 bases between. This CDR3 spans 14 amino acids. Germline V gene sequence: CDR1 MNHEY, CDR2 SMNVEV (reference sequence).

The V call is TRBV28, the J call TRBJ1-4; 8 bases fit TRBD1. The J segment lost 1 base and the V segment lost 7 bases, leaving 8 bases of the junction unmatched. The CDR3 spans 16 residues. Germline V gene sequence: CDR1 MDHEN, CDR2 SYDVKM. The CDR3, as DNA: TGTGCCAGCACTTGGGGGACAGGCCAAACTAATGAAAAACTGTTTTTT. As protein: CASTWGTGQTNEKLFF.

V is TRBV7-8 and J is TRBJ2-7, with 7 positions matching TRBD2. V was clipped by 4 bases and J by 3 bases; unmatched bases: 3. The germline gives CDR1 SGHVS, CDR2 FQNEAQ. This CDR3 is 13 amino acids long. As DNA, the CDR3 is TGTGCCAGCAGCTCGGGACTATTCTACGAGCAGTACTTC. This gives the protein CASSSGLFYEQYF.

This clone has a single count. The chain couples TRBV18 to TRBJ2-1; D unclear. The germline V gene has CDR1 KGHSH and CDR2 LQKENI. The CDR3 is made up of 16 amino acids. Trimming took off 6 bases at V and 2 bases at J, with 17 bases between the two ends. CDR3 coding DNA: TGTGCCAGCTCCTCACCGAAGGGCCGGACCTACAATGAGCAGTTCTTC. Translating it yields CASSSPKGRTYNEQFF.

The chain joins TRBV11-2 to TRBJ2-5; D is perhaps TRBD2 (5 bases). The CDR3 is 14 amino acids. Trimming stripped 5 bases from V and 4 bases from J, with 14 bases between. The V gene's germline CDR1 is SGHAT and CDR2 FQNNGV. In nucleotides, the CDR3 is TGTGCCAGCAGCCCTGTAGAGGGTGTAGAGACCCAGTACTTC. Translating gives CASSPVEGVETQYF. Full variable domain (rest looked up from reference TRBV11-2 and TRBJ2-5): EAGVAQSPRYKIIEKRQSVAFWCNPISGHATLYWYQQILGQGPKLLIQFQNNGVVDDSQLPKDRFSAERLKGVDSTLKIQPAKLEDSAVYLCASSPVEGVETQYFGPGTRLLVL.

The chain uses TRBV19 and TRBJ2-6; TRBD2 matches at 8 bases. J was trimmed by 4 bases and V by 3 bases; bases with no gene match: 11. CDR3 length: 18 amino acids. Germline V gene lookup returns CDR1 LNHDA and CDR2 SQIVND (reference sequence). DNA for the CDR3: TGTGCCAGTAGTATTCTAACGGGAGGGCCTTCCGGGGCCAACGTCCTGACTTTC. Translating it yields CASSILTGGPSGANVLTF.